This passage covers 2 T cell receptor beta chains from one sample sequenced in a study of OX40 agonist ivuxolimab in advanced cancers. The protocol used for the library was the immunoSEQ multiplex PCR assay. In TCRdb, the immuneACCESS table is reduced to in-frame sequences with V and J assigned. These tables do not hold every clone; where another copy was compared, an unresolved V gene accounts for under half, and the others remain unexplained. This sample lists around 19,000 clones; roughly 83% were detected once. The top ten clones comprise approximately 53% of the sample. Source: CD4+ or CD8+ T cells sorted from blood, taken in a trial of the OX40 agonist ivuxolimab. Every receptor here comes from an adult with an advanced solid tumor such as melanoma, head and neck, liver or kidney cancer.

This clone has only one observation. This sequence joins TRBV7-8 and TRBJ1-4; tentative D call: TRBD1 (6 bases). The V and J ends lost 1 base and 7 bases respectively, with 13 bases between them. Germline V gene sequence: CDR1 SGHVS, CDR2 FQNEAQ. The CDR3 covers 15 residues. In nucleotides, the CDR3 is TGTGCCAGCAGCTTAGTCTGGGGGCTTGGTGAAAAACTGTTTTTT. Translating it yields CASSLVWGLGEKLFF.

This chain joins TRBV28 and TRBJ2-4; TRBD2 matches at 7 bases. Germline V gene sequence: CDR1 MDHEN, CDR2 SYDVKM. The V segment lost 5 bases and the J segment 8 bases; nucleotides outside the gene matches: 6. This CDR3 is 13 amino acids long. The CDR3 DNA sequence: TGTGCCAGCAGTGGCGGGGGATGGTACATTCAGTACTTC. This encodes CASSGGGWYIQYF.